One and the same sample provided the 19 T cell receptor beta chains below, sequenced in a study of blood T cell repertoires in COVID-19. Generated by immunoSEQ multiplex PCR, the TCRdb table keeps only in-frame clones and is missing some. Of roughly 150,000 clones listed, approximately 84% are singletons. Sequences were obtained from peripheral blood. Receptors originate from a woman older than 75 with COVID-19, enrolled during active disease.

V and J are TRBV27 and TRBJ1-6, with 7 bases matching TRBD1. CDR3 size: 16 residues. V dropped 5 bases and J dropped 0; count of bases not matched to a gene: 4. Germline V gene sequence: CDR1 MNHEY, CDR2 SMNVEV (reference sequence). The CDR3 is CASSRDRSSYNSPLHF. In DNA, the CDR3 is TGTGCCAGCAGTCGGGACAGAAGCTCCTATAATTCACCCCTCCACTTT.

V is TRBV7-9 and J is TRBJ2-5; D is undetermined. V lost 2 bases and J lost 5, with 3 bases in between. Germline-derived CDR1 and CDR2 are SEHNR and FQNEAQ (reference sequence). The CDR3 loop spans 11 amino acids. CDR3 DNA sequence: TGTGCCAGCAGCTTATCGGAGACCCAGTACTTC. Its protein product is CASSLSETQYF.

V and J are TRBV18 and TRBJ1-2; 8 bases line up with TRBD1. The CDR3 loop spans 13 amino acids. V shed 5 bases, J shed 4 bases, and the junction held 3 bases outside the gene matches. Germline CDR1 KGHSH, CDR2 LQKENI. The CDR3 is CASSTQGVYGYTF. The CDR3 DNA follows: TGTGCCAGCTCAACACAGGGGGTCTATGGCTACACCTTC.

This chain uses TRBV18 with TRBJ2-7; the D gene is possibly TRBD1 (5 bases). The CDR3 has 14 residues. Germline assignment: CDR1 KGHSH and CDR2 LQKENI. Trimming took 6 bases from V and 1 from J, leaving 13 bases between them. CDR3 protein: CASSRTLSSYEQYF. The CDR3 DNA reads as TGTGCCAGCTCGCGGACACTCTCTTCCTACGAGCAGTACTTC.

V and J are TRBV28 and TRBJ1-5; 10 bases match TRBD1. The CDR3 extends over 15 amino acids. CDR1 is MDHEN and CDR2 is SYDVKM in the germline V gene. The ends lost 3 bases at V and 7 bases at J; junction bases unmatched: 6. The CDR3 protein is CASSFPGTGEQPQHF. The CDR3, as DNA: TGTGCCAGCAGTTTCCCTGGGACAGGGGAACAGCCCCAGCATTTT.

The V and J genes are TRBV6-6 and TRBJ1-5; D call uncertain. The CDR3 contains 15 residues. The germline V and J ends were trimmed by 2 bases and 3 bases, with 11 bases remaining between them. In germline, CDR1 is MNHNY, CDR2 SVGAGI (reference sequence). Here the CDR3 DNA reads TGTGCCAGCAGTTACGCCGGACTGGACAATCAGCCCCAGCATTTT. This codes for CASSYAGLDNQPQHF.

The J gene is TRBJ2-7, the V gene TRBV4-3; the D gene is possibly TRBD1 (5 bases). This CDR3 has 15 amino acids. The germline CDR1 and CDR2 sequences are LGHNA and YSLEER. V was pared by 2 bases and J by 3 bases, with 14 bases between. The CDR3 is CASSQNGDSFYEQYF. CDR3 DNA: TGCGCCAGCAGCCAAAACGGAGACAGCTTCTACGAGCAGTACTTC.

The rearrangement uses TRBV5-1 and TRBJ1-2; D is ambiguous. The V gene lost 1 base and the J gene lost 2 bases, with 9 bases spanning the gap. CDR1 is SGHRS, CDR2 YFSETQ, per germline. This CDR3 contains 14 residues. This CDR3 reads CASSLYITNYGYTF. CDR3 DNA sequence: TGCGCCAGCAGCTTGTACATCACAAACTATGGCTACACCTTC.

The chain uses TRBV6-2 or TRBV6-3 and TRBJ2-1, with TRBD2 as a possible D gene (7 bases). Trimming took off 8 bases at V and 8 bases at J, with 22 bases between the two ends. The CDR3 contains 15 residues. The germline gives CDR1 MNHEY, CDR2 SVGEGT. CDR3 protein: CASGPEGGARDEQFF. The DNA of the CDR3 is TGTGCCAGCGGCCCGGAGGGGGGGGCCAGGGATGAGCAGTTCTTC.

V is TRBV5-4 and J is TRBJ2-3; no definite D call. This CDR3 is 12 amino acids long. Germline CDR1 reads SGHNT; CDR2 reads YYREEE (reference sequence). With 2 bases removed from V and 10 bases from J, the gap between germline ends came to 11 bases. The CDR3, as DNA: TGTGCCAGCAGCTTCCTAGGAGAAGCGCAGTATTTT. As protein: CASSFLGEAQYF.

CDR3 sequence reads: CASSSQRGGTEAFF. The DNA for the CDR3 is TGTGCCAGCAGCAGCCAACGGGGGGGCACTGAAGCTTTCTTT. This chain uses TRBV7-9 with TRBJ1-1; D possibly corresponds to TRBD1 (5 bases). The CDR3 extends over 14 amino acids. Germline V lookup: CDR1 SEHNR, CDR2 FQNEAQ (reference sequence). Trimming pared 5 bases from V and 4 bases from J, leaving 14 bases between. Supplemented by reference TRBV7-9 and TRBJ1-1, the full variable domain reads DTGVSQNPRHKITKRGQNVTFRCDPISEHNRLYWYRQTLGQGPEFLTYFQNEAQLEKSRLLSDRFSAERPKGSFSTLEIQRTEQGDSAMYLCASSSQRGGTEAFFGQGTRLTVV.

The chain carries TRBV11-3 and TRBJ1-1, with D unresolved. The CDR3 spans 13 residues. The germline V gene encodes CDR1 SGHNT and CDR2 YENEEA. Trimming removed 3 bases from V and 1 base from J, with 6 bases in between. The CDR3 here is CASSLKRNTEAFF. Here the CDR3 DNA reads TGTGCCAGCAGCTTGAAGAGGAACACTGAAGCTTTCTTT.

The CDR3 spells CASSLNRDQPQHF. The CDR3, as DNA: TGTGCCAGCTCACTAAACAGGGATCAGCCCCAGCATTTT. J is TRBJ1-5 and V is TRBV18; TRBD1 might be the D (6 bases). V was clipped by 4 bases and J by 5 bases, with 9 bases between them. CDR1 and CDR2 from the germline V gene are KGHSH and LQKENI. This CDR3 contains 13 residues.

V is TRBV12-3 or TRBV12-4 and J is TRBJ1-1; TRBD1 aligns across 7 bases. V lost 6 bases and J lost 4; bases outside the gene matches: 5. CDR3 length: 13 residues. The CDR3 is CASSPTGATEAFF. CDR3 bases: TGTGCCAGCAGCCCAACAGGGGCCACTGAAGCTTTCTTT.

This rearrangement joins TRBV4-2 to TRBJ2-5; a weak D match, TRBD2 (5 bases). CDR1 and CDR2 (germline): LGHNA, YNFKEQ. This CDR3 spans 16 amino acids. Between the trimmed V and J ends, which lost 3 bases and 0 bases, there was a span of 14 bases. CDR3 sequence reads: CASSHPGISDQETQYF. CDR3 nucleotides: TGTGCCAGCAGCCACCCCGGGATTAGCGACCAAGAGACCCAGTACTTC.

The chain employs TRBV19 and TRBJ2-1; 9 bases match TRBD2. This CDR3 comprises 15 residues. Per germline, CDR1 LNHDA and CDR2 SQIVND (reference sequence). With 6 bases clipped from V and 0 bases from J, the junction kept 3 bases outside the gene matches. The CDR3 DNA follows: TGTGCCAGTAGCGAGCGGGGGGCCTCCTACAATGAGCAGTTCTTC. Translating gives CASSERGASYNEQFF.

V and J are TRBV18 and TRBJ1-1, with TRBD1 identical over 8 bases. The V segment lost 6 bases and the J segment 4 bases; nucleotides outside the gene matches: 19. The CDR3 extends over 18 amino acids. The germline CDR1 and CDR2 sequences are KGHSH and LQKENI. The CDR3 loop is CASSPQPRQGYLGTEAFF. In DNA form, the CDR3 reads TGTGCCAGCTCCCCCCAACCAAGACAGGGGTACTTAGGCACTGAAGCTTTCTTT.

This clone occurred a few times. V gene TRBV15 combines with J gene TRBJ2-1; possible D gene TRBD2, 5 bases. V lost 5 bases to trimming and J lost 2 bases, with 16 bases between them. The CDR3 sequence is 16 residues long. Looked up from germline, CDR1 is LNHNV and CDR2 is YYDKDF (reference sequence). The CDR3 DNA follows: TGTGCCACCAGCTTACACGGGGAGAGGCCCTACAATGAGCAGTTCTTC. The encoded protein is CATSLHGERPYNEQFF.

The rearrangement uses TRBV19 and TRBJ2-1, with 8 bases lining up with TRBD1. The CDR3 loop spans 17 amino acids. V lost 3 bases and J lost 0; bases outside the gene matches: 7. CDR1 and CDR2 from the germline V gene are LNHDA and SQIVND (reference sequence). CDR3 nucleotides: TGTGCCAGTAGTATTCCCCGACAGGGGAGCTCCTACAATGAGCAGTTCTTC. It translates to CASSIPRQGSSYNEQFF.